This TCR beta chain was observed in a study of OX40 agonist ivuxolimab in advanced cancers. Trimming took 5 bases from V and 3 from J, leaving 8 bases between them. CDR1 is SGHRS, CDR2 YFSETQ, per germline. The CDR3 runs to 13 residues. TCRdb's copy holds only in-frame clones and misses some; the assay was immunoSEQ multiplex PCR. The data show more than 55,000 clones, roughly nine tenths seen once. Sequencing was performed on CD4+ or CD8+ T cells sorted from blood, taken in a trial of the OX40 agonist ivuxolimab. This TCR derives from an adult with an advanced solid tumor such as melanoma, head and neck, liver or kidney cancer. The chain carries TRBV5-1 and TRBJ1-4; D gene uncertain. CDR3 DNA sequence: TGCGCCAGCAGGCGTACAGCTAATGAAAAACTGTTTTTT. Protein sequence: CASRRTANEKLFF.